This T cell receptor beta chain comes out of a study of blood T cell repertoires in COVID-19. This table comes from immunoSEQ multiplex PCR, and its TCRdb copy is limited to in-frame clones, with some not included. This table has about 23,000 clones, roughly 72% appearing once. The J segment lost 4 bases and the V segment lost 2 bases, leaving 4 bases of the junction unmatched. This CDR3 has 16 amino acids. Germline V gene sequence: CDR1 SGHVS, CDR2 FNYEAQ. The sequence derives from a woman aged 80 or older with acute or convalescent COVID-19. The genes are TRBV7-6 and TRBJ2-3, with TRBD2 matching 12 bases. What was sequenced was peripheral blood. The DNA of the CDR3 is TGTGCCAGCAGCTTATCTAGCGGGGGGGTGGCAGATACGCAGTATTTT. Protein product: CASSLSSGGVADTQYF.